This T cell receptor beta chain emerged from a study of T cell clonality in common variable immunodeficiency. Repertoires were generated with immunoSEQ multiplex PCR, while TCRdb's copy carries only in-frame clones and drops some. The sample includes some 20,000 clones, none of them occurring once. A few counts support this clone. The antigen remains unidentified. The DNA ends 3 residues before the CDR3 does, and the rest of the CDR3 is filled in from the germline J gene. Study-wide findings and caveats: In common variable immunodeficiency, TCR beta chains reportedly carried fewer deletions and N-nucleotide insertions.

Germline V CDR1 and CDR2: LNHDA, SQIVND (reference sequence). This CDR3 contains 14 residues. The germline V and J ends were trimmed by 2 bases and 7 bases, with 14 bases remaining between them. Material for sequencing was peripheral blood mononuclear cells. J is TRBJ1-1 and V is TRBV19, with D tentatively TRBD1 (5 bases). The sequence was collected from a human donor with common variable immunodeficiency. The CDR3 loop is CASSIIPAGGEAFF. The part of the CDR3 DNA that was read is TGTGCCAGTAGTATAATTCCGGCCGGGGGTGAA. The entire variable domain, with the rest obtained from reference TRBV19 and TRBJ1-1, is as follows: DGGITQSPKYLFRKEGQNVTLSCEQNLNHDAMYWYRQDPGQGLRLIYYSQIVNDFQKGDIAEGYSVSREKKESFPLTVTSAQKNPTAFYLCASSIIPAGGEAFFGQGTRLTVV.